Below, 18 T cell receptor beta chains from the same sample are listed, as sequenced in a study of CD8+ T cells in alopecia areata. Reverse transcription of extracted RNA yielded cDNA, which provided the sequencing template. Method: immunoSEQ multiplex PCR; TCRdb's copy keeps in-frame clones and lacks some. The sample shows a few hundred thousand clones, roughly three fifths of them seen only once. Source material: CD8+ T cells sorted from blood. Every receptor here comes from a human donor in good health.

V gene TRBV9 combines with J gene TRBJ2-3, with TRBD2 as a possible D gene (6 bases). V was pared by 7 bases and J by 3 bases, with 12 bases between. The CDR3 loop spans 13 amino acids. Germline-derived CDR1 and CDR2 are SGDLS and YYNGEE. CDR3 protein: CASGGGVTDTQYF. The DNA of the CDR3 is TGTGCCAGCGGCGGCGGGGTGACAGATACGCAGTATTTT.

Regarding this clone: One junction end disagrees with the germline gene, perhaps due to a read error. CDR3 in amino acids: CASSLGTGENTEAFF. The CDR3 region has the DNA TGTGCCAGCAGCCTTGGGACAGGAGAAAACACCGAAGCTTTCTTT. The gene calls are TRBV7-9 and TRBJ1-1, with 8 bases lining up with TRBD1. This CDR3 has 15 residues. Germline CDR1 is SEHNR and CDR2 is FQNEAQ (reference sequence).

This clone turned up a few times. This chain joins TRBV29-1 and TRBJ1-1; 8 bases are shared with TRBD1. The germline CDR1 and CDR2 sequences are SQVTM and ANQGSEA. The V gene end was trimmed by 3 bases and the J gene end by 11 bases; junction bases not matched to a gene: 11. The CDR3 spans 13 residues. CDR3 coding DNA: TGCAGCGTTGATCAGGGGGCCGCATCGGGGGCTTTCTTT. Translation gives CSVDQGAASGAFF.

The chain's CDR3 is CASSFRADNSGGYTF. The CDR3 nucleotides are TGTGCCAGCAGTTTTCGGGCAGACAACTCTGGTGGCTACACCTTC. V usage is TRBV27 and J usage is TRBJ1-2, with unresolved D. This CDR3 is built from 15 residues. Trimming cost V 3 bases and J 7 bases, with 18 bases left between them. The germline gives CDR1 MNHEY, CDR2 SMNVEV (reference sequence).

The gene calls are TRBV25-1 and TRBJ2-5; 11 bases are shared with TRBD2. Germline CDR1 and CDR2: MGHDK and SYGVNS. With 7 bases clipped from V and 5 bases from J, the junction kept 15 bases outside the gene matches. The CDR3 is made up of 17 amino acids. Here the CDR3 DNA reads TGTGCCAGCACCGTCCCCCCCGAGGCTAGCGGGGGGGAGACCCAGTACTTC. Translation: CASTVPPEASGGETQYF.

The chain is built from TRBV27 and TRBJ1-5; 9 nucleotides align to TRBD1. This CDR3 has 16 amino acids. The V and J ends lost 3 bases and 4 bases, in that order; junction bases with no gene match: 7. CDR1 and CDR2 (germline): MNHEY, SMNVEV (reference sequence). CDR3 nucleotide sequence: TGTGCCAGCAGTTTTTCAGGCGGGACAGGGAATCAGCCCCAGCATTTT. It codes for CASSFSGGTGNQPQHF.

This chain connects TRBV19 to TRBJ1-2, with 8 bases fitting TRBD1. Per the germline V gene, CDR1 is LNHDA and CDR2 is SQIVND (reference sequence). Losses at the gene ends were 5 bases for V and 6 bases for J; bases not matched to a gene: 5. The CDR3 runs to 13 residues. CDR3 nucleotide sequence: TGTGCCAGTAGTCTCGGGACAGGAGATGGCTACACCTTC. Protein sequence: CASSLGTGDGYTF.

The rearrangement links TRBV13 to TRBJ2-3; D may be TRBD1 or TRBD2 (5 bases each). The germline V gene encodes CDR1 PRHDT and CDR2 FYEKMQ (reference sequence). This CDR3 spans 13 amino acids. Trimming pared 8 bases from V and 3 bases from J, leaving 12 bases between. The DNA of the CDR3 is TGTGCCAGCTCTCTGGGGGTTACAGATACGCAGTATTTT. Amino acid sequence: CASSLGVTDTQYF. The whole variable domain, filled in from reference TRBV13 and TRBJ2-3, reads AAGVIQSPRHLIKEKRETATLKCYPIPRHDTVYWYQQGPGQDPQFLISFYEKMQSDKGSIPDRFSAQQFSDYHSELNMSSLELGDSALYFCASSLGVTDTQYFGPGTRLTVL.

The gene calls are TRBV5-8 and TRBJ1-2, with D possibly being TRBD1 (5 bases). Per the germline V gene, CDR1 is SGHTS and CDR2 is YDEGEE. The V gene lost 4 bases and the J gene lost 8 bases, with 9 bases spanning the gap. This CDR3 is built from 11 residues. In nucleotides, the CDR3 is TGTGCCAGCAGCCCAGGGAACGGCTACACCTTC. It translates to CASSPGNGYTF.

CDR3 amino acids: CASSARGQTNEKLFF. CDR3 nucleotides: TGCGCCAGCAGCGCCCGGGGGCAAACTAATGAAAAACTGTTTTTT. J is TRBJ1-4 and V is TRBV4-1, with a weak D call TRBD1 (6 bases). Deletions cut 5 bases from V and 1 base from J, with 11 bases between. The germline gives CDR1 MGHRA, CDR2 YSYEKL. The CDR3 has 15 residues.

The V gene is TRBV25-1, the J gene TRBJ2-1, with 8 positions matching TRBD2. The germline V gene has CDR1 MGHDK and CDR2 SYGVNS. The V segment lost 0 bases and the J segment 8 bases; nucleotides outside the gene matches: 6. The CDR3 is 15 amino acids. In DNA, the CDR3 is TGTGCCAGCAGTGAATACATAGCGGGAAAGGATGAGCAGTTCTTC. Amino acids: CASSEYIAGKDEQFF.

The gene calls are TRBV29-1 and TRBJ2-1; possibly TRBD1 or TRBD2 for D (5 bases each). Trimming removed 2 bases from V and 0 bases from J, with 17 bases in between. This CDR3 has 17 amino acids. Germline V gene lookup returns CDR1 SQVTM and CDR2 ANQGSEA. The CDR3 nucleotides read TGCAGCGTTGAACTTTGGTCGGGGCAATTCTCCTACAATGAGCAGTTCTTC. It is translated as CSVELWSGQFSYNEQFF.

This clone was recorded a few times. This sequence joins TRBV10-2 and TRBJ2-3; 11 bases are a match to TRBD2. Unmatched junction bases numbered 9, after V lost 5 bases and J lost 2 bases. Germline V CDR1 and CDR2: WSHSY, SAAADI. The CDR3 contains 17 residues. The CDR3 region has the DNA TGCGCCAGCAGTTCCTCTAAGACTAGCGGGAACACAGATACGCAGTATTTT. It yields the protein CASSSSKTSGNTDTQYF.

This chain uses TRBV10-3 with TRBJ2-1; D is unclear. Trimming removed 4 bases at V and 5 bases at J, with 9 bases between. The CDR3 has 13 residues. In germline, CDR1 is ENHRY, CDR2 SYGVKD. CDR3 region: CAISVEINNEQFF. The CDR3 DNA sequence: TGTGCCATCAGTGTGGAGATTAACAATGAGCAGTTCTTC.

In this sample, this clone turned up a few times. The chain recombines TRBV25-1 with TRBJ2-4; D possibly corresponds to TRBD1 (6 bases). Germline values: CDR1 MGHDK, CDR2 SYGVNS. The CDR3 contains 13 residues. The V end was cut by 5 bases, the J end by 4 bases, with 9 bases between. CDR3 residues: CASSPGQKNIQYF. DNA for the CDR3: TGTGCCAGCAGTCCCGGACAGAAAAACATTCAGTACTTC.

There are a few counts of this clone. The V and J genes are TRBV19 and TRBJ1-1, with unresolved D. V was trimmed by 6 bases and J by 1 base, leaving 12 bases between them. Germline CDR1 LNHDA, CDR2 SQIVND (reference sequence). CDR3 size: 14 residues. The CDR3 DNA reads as TGTGCCAGTAGCCTTGCATCTCAGAACACTGAAGCTTTCTTT. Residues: CASSLASQNTEAFF.

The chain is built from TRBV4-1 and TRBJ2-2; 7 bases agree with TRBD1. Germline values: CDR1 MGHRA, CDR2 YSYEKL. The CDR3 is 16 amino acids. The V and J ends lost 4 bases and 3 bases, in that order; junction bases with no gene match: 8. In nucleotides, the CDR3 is TGCGCCAGCAGCCTTCGGACAGGTCGGGACACCGGGGAGCTGTTTTTT. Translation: CASSLRTGRDTGELFF.

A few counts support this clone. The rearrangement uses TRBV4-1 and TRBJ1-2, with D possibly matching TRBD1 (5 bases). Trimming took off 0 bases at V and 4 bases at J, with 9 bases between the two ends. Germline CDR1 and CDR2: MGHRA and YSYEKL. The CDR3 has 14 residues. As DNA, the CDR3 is TGCGCCAGCAGCCAAGACCCAGGGACCTATGGCTACACCTTC. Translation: CASSQDPGTYGYTF.